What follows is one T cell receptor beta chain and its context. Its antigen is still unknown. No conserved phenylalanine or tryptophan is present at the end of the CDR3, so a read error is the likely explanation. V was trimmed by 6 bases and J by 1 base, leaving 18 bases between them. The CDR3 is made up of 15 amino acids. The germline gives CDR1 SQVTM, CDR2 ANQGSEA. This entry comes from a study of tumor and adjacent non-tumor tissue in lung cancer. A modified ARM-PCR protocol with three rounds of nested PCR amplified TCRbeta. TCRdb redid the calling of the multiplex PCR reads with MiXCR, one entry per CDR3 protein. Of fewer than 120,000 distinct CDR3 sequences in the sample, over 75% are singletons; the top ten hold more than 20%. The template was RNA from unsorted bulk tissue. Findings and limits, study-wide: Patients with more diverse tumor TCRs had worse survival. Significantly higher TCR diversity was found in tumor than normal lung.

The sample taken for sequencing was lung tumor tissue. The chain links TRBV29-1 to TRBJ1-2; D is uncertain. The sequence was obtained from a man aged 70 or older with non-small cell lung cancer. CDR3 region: CSVMAGISDNYGYTL. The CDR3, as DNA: TGCAGCGTGATGGCCGGAATATCGGATAACTATGGCTACACCTTA.